This T cell receptor beta chain was documented in a study of cytomegalovirus exposure and HLA in healthy donors. Whole-study context: The 95 to 150 validation repertoires used the same platform as the roughly 620 first-cohort repertoires, a later analysis reported.

Using immunoSEQ multiplex PCR, the repertoire was profiled, and TCRdb retains in-frame clones only, with some absent. The sample lists around 150,000 clones; roughly 90% were seen once. Comments on this clone: This sample includes further DNA sequences coding for the same CDR3.

This CDR3 comprises 14 residues. The V segment lost 5 bases and the J segment 1 base; nucleotides outside the gene matches: 2. Germline CDR1 is SEHNR and CDR2 is FQNEAQ (reference sequence). J is TRBJ1-1 and V is TRBV7-9, with 9 nucleotides matching TRBD1. Input material: PBMCs. This TCR was recovered from a man between 18 and 29 years old in good health and CMV-seropositive. The CDR3 DNA is TGTGCCAGCAGCCTGGGACAGGGGAACACTGAAGCTTTCTTT. This translates into CASSLGQGNTEAFF.